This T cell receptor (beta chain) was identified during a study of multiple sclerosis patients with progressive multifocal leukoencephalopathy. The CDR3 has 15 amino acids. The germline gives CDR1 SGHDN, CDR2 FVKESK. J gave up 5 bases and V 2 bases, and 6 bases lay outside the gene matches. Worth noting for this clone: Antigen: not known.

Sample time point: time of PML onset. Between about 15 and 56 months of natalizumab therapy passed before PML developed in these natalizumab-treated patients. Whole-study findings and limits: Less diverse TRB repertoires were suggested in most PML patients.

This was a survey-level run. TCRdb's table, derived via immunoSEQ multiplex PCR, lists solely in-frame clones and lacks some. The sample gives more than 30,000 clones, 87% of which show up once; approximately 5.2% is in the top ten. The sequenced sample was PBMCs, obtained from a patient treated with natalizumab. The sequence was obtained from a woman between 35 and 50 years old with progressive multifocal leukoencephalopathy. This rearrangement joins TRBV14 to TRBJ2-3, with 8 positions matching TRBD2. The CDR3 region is CASSQLGTSIDTQYF. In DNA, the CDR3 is TGTGCCAGCAGCCAACTCGGGACTAGTATAGATACGCAGTATTTT.